This entry lists 11 T cell receptor beta chains sequenced from one sample in a study of blood T cell repertoires in COVID-19. Assay used: immunoSEQ multiplex PCR; TCRdb lists only in-frame clones, some missing. The profile shows about 110,000 clones, approximately 85% of them singletons. The sample was peripheral blood. The origin of the receptors is a human donor in a cohort sampled during active COVID-19.

V gene TRBV2 combines with J gene TRBJ2-7; 7 nucleotides match TRBD2. This CDR3 spans 14 amino acids. With 3 bases clipped from V and 1 base from J, the junction kept 3 bases outside the gene matches. CDR1 is SNHLY, CDR2 FYNNEI, per germline. The CDR3 bases are TGTGCCAGCAGTGAGGCGGGAGAGTCCTACGAGCAGTACTTC. Protein sequence: CASSEAGESYEQYF.

This sequence joins TRBV6-1 and TRBJ1-2; 7 nucleotides line up with TRBD1. From germline, CDR1 is MNHNS and CDR2 SASEGT. Trimming took 7 bases from V and 5 from J; bases not matched to a gene: 7. The CDR3 runs to 13 residues. The CDR3 DNA sequence: TGTGCCAGCAACCCCGGGACAGCTTATGGCTACACCTTC. Translating it yields CASNPGTAYGYTF.

As DNA, the CDR3 is TGCGCCAGCAGTGTCGGGGACATCTATGGCTACACCTTC. Amino acid sequence: CASSVGDIYGYTF. V and J are TRBV10-2 and TRBJ1-2, with D maybe TRBD1 (6 bases). V lost 4 bases, J lost 4 bases, and 10 bases lay in between. CDR1 and CDR2 (germline): WSHSY, SAAADI. CDR3 length: 13 residues.

J is TRBJ1-1 and V is TRBV18; D uncertain. The CDR3 spans 15 residues. V lost 0 bases and J lost 0, with 8 bases in between. Germline V gives CDR1 KGHSH, CDR2 LQKENI. The CDR3 protein is CASSPPMRMNTEAFF. CDR3 in DNA: TGTGCCAGCTCACCACCGATGAGGATGAACACTGAAGCTTTCTTT.

The chain couples TRBV6-4 to TRBJ1-2; D uncertain. Germline V gene lookup returns CDR1 MRHNA and CDR2 SNTAGT. Trimming pared 4 bases from V and 7 bases from J, leaving 10 bases between. CDR3 size: 12 residues. The CDR3 nucleotides read TGTGCCAGCAGTGCGGGAGTGGGTGGCTACACCTTC. Protein product: CASSAGVGGYTF.

The chain is built from TRBV7-9 and TRBJ1-2; no reliable D call. The V gene's germline CDR1 is SEHNR and CDR2 FQNEAQ (reference sequence). Trimming cost V 1 base and J 2 bases, with 5 bases left between them. The CDR3 sequence is 13 residues long. The CDR3 sequence: CASSLGGNYGYTF. The DNA of the CDR3 is TGTGCCAGCAGCTTAGGAGGGAACTATGGCTACACCTTC.

The genes are TRBV4-1 and TRBJ2-5, with D maybe TRBD1 (5 bases). The CDR3 runs to 13 residues. V was clipped by 5 bases and J by 4 bases, with 11 bases between them. The germline gives CDR1 MGHRA, CDR2 YSYEKL. The CDR3 loop reads CASSVGPGETQYF. In DNA, the CDR3 is TGCGCCAGCAGCGTGGGGCCCGGAGAGACCCAGTACTTC.

The V call is TRBV6-1, the J call TRBJ2-7; TRBD2 aligns across 13 bases. CDR1 and CDR2 from the germline V gene are MNHNS and SASEGT. This CDR3 spans 19 amino acids. V gave up 2 bases and J gave up 1 base; unmatched junction bases: 11. CDR3 DNA sequence: TGTGCCAGCAGTGAAAAAGGATGGGTACTAGCGGGAGGGTCCTACGAGCAGTACTTC. Translating it yields CASSEKGWVLAGGSYEQYF.

J is TRBJ1-2 and V is TRBV15; 7 nucleotides line up with TRBD1. The V gene end was trimmed by 9 bases and the J gene end by 7 bases; junction bases not matched to a gene: 8. Germline values: CDR1 LNHNV, CDR2 YYDKDF (reference sequence). The CDR3 runs 12 residues. DNA of the CDR3: TGTGCCACTGGGCCGACAGGGACTGGCTACACCTTC. Translated: CATGPTGTGYTF.

The rearrangement joins TRBV11-2 to TRBJ1-2; 8 bases line up with TRBD1. CDR3 size: 15 residues. J was trimmed by 2 bases and V by 5 bases; bases with no gene match: 7. CDR1 is SGHAT, CDR2 FQNNGV, per germline. The CDR3 bases are TGTGCCAGCAGCCTGGGGCAGGGGGCGAACTATGGCTACACCTTC. Its translation: CASSLGQGANYGYTF. Using reference TRBV11-2 and TRBJ1-2 for the parts outside the CDR3, the full variable domain is EAGVAQSPRYKIIEKRQSVAFWCNPISGHATLYWYQQILGQGPKLLIQFQNNGVVDDSQLPKDRFSAERLKGVDSTLKIQPAKLEDSAVYLCASSLGQGANYGYTFGSGTRLTVV.

The J gene is TRBJ2-5, the V gene TRBV5-1; no clear D. The V gene lost 4 bases and the J gene lost 2 bases, with 9 bases spanning the gap. The CDR3 loop spans 13 amino acids. The V gene's germline CDR1 is SGHRS and CDR2 YFSETQ. The CDR3 loop is CASSPRQQETQYF. CDR3 nucleotides: TGCGCCAGCAGCCCTCGACAACAAGAGACCCAGTACTTC. The whole variable domain, remainder taken from reference TRBV5-1 and TRBJ2-5, is KAGVTQTPRYLIKTRGQQVTLSCSPISGHRSVSWYQQTPGQGLQFLFEYFSETQRNKGNFPGRFSGRQFSNSRSEMNVSTLELGDSALYLCASSPRQQETQYFGPGTRLLVL.